The rows below give T cell receptor beta chains drawn from one sample of a study of vaccination and CD4 T cells after COVID-19. TCRdb ran MiXCR on the PCR reads and lists one entry per CDR3 protein. The sample records tens of thousands of distinct CDR3 sequences, about 50% being singletons. No antigens are known for them. The specimen was CD4+ T cells from blood, cultured in vitro, collected before SARS-CoV-2 vaccination. These receptors originate from a human donor who received a COVID-19 vaccine. Each CDR3 is given with its conserved first and last residue. Each record gives: V gene, CDR3 length, D gene, clone size, J gene, CDR3 DNA, CDR3 protein. A D gene is named only where the DNA matches it firmly. Some rows have no size entry. The others give once, few or many, or a class for an expanded clone.

>TRBV2|13|NA|few|TRBJ1-5
TGTGCCAGCACCTCAGGGACTAATCAGCCCCAGCATTTT
CASTSGTNQPQHF
>TRBV19|16|NA|few|TRBJ1-1
TGTGCCAGTAGTAATGGGCTTAGGTGGGGGAGGACTGAAGCTTTCTTT
CASSNGLRWGRTEAFF
>TRBV10-2|12|NA|few|TRBJ2-7
TGCGCCAGCAGCACAGTTTCCAACGAGCAGTACTTC
CASSTVSNEQYF
>TRBV12-3/TRBV12-4|14|NA|NA|TRBJ2-2
TGTGCCAGCACCTACGGACGGAACACCGGGGAGCTGTTTTTT
CASTYGRNTGELFF
>TRBV28|14|NA|few|TRBJ1-6
TGTGCCAGCCGCACCCTGGAGGGAAATTCACCCCTCCACTTT
CASRTLEGNSPLHF
>TRBV6-5|14|TRBD1|NA|TRBJ2-7
TGTGCCAGCAGTTACACAGGGGGAACCTACGAGCAGTACTTC
CASSYTGGTYEQYF
>TRBV3-1|14|TRBD1|NA|TRBJ2-1
TGTGCCAGCAGCCCGAGACAGGGTGGTACTGAGCAGTTCTTC
CASSPRQGGTEQFF
>TRBV2|15|TRBD1|NA|TRBJ2-1
TGTGTCAGCACGCTAGGACAGGGGGCTTACAATGAGCAGTTCTTC
CVSTLGQGAYNEQFF
>TRBV7-9|13|TRBD1|few|TRBJ1-1
TGTGCCAGCAGCTTTAAACAGGGGACTGAAGCTTTCTTT
CASSFKQGTEAFF
>TRBV20-1|12|NA|few|TRBJ1-2
TGCAGTGCTTCCGGGACGAGGGGTGGCTACACCTTC
CSASGTRGGYTF
>TRBV6-1|17|TRBD1|NA|TRBJ1-5
TGTGCCAGCAGAGAGGGACAGGGAGTAATTAGCAATCAGCCCCAGCATTTT
CASREGQGVISNQPQHF
>TRBV20-1|16|TRBD1|medium-sized|TRBJ2-2
TGCAGTGCTGGGGTTTCCGGGACAGGGAGGTCCGGGGAGCTGTTTTTT
CSAGVSGTGRSGELFF
>TRBV5-1|15|NA|few|TRBJ1-5
TGCGCCAGCAACTTGGGCCAGGGGAGGAGTCAGCCCCAGCATTTT
CASNLGQGRSQPQHF
>TRBV19|12|NA|NA|TRBJ2-3
TGTGCCGTTAAGGGGACTCAGGATACGCAGTATTTT
CAVKGTQDTQYF
>TRBV25-1|12|NA|NA|TRBJ2-3
TGTGCCAGCAGGGCAAGTGCAGATACGCAGTATTTT
CASRASADTQYF
>TRBV20-1|14|TRBD2|NA|TRBJ2-1
TGCAGTGCTAGAGAGCGGGGGGGCCCAAATGAGCAGTTCTTC
CSARERGGPNEQFF
>TRBV5-8|16|NA|once|TRBJ1-4
TGTGCCAGCAGCCTAGAGCAGGCAGCAACTAATGAAAAACTGTTTTTT
CASSLEQAATNEKLFF
>TRBV9|18|TRBD1|NA|TRBJ1-2
TGTGCCAGCAGCGCTAGTAGGGGGGACAGGGGGCGTTACTATGGCTACACCTTC
CASSASRGDRGRYYGYTF
>TRBV7-7|15|TRBD1|NA|TRBJ2-2
TGTGCCAGCAGCCCCCGGACAGGGCTCACCGGGGAGCTGTTTTTT
CASSPRTGLTGELFF
>TRBV7-9|16|NA|few|TRBJ1-6
TGTGCCAGCAGCTTATCTGTTCGAAAGGCTAATTCACCCCTCCACTTT
CASSLSVRKANSPLHF
>TRBV6-1|12|NA|few|TRBJ2-5
TGTGCCAGCAATAACCCGGAGGAGACCCAGTACTTC
CASNNPEETQYF
>TRBV19|11|NA|few|TRBJ2-3
TGTGCCAGCTCGAAGGGGGAAACGCAGTATTTT
CASSKGETQYF
>TRBV19|15|TRBD1|NA|TRBJ1-4
TGTGCCAGTAGGTTCCGGGACAGGGGGAATGAAAAACTGTTTTTT
CASRFRDRGNEKLFF
>TRBV25-1|16|NA|NA|TRBJ2-5
TGTGCCAGCAGTGAAGCCGGCAGGGGAGGTGTGGAGACCCAGTACTTC
CASSEAGRGGVETQYF
>TRBV6-2/TRBV6-3|17|TRBD1|NA|TRBJ2-4
TGTGCCAGCAGTCCGGGTTACGGGACAGGGGAAGGAAACATTCAGTACTTC
CASSPGYGTGEGNIQYF
>TRBV7-6|13|NA|NA|TRBJ2-3
TGTGCCAGCAGCTTAAGTCGCACAGATACGCAGTATTTT
CASSLSRTDTQYF
>TRBV21-1|16|NA|few|TRBJ2-7
TGTGCCAGCAGCAACGAGACTAGCGGGAAGTCCTACGAGCAGTACTTC
CASSNETSGKSYEQYF
>TRBV11-3|15|TRBD2|few|TRBJ2-7
TGTGCCAGCAGTGAAAGCGGGGGGTCAATCTACGAGCAGTACTTC
CASSESGGSIYEQYF
>TRBV7-9|16|NA|NA|TRBJ1-1
TGTGCCAGCAGCCAAACTCCGGGACGTCCGAACACTGAAGCTTTCTTT
CASSQTPGRPNTEAFF
>TRBV12-3/TRBV12-4|16|NA|NA|TRBJ2-2
TGTGCCAGCAGTTTACCGATGAAGGGGTACACCGGGGAGCTGTTTTTT
CASSLPMKGYTGELFF
>TRBV12-3/TRBV12-4|14|TRBD1|NA|TRBJ2-1
TGTGCCAGCAGGGGACAGGGGTCCAACAATGAGCAGTTCTTC
CASRGQGSNNEQFF
>TRBV21-1|15|NA|NA|TRBJ1-3
TGTGCCAGCAGCAAAGGACGGGGGCCAGGAAACACCATATATTTT
CASSKGRGPGNTIYF
>TRBV19|12|NA|NA|TRBJ1-1
TGTGCCAGTAGTATAGACAGACGGACAGCTTTCTTT
CASSIDRRTAFF
>TRBV24-1|17|NA|NA|TRBJ2-3
TGTGCCACCAGTGATTTGGGAAGGGGTCCCATTGAAGATACGCAGTATTTT
CATSDLGRGPIEDTQYF
>TRBV3-1|13|NA|NA|TRBJ1-3
TGTGCCAGCAGCTCAAATCCTGGAAACACCATATATTTT
CASSSNPGNTIYF
>TRBV27|19|TRBD1|few|TRBJ1-2
TGTGCCAGCAGTTTATACCCCCCGACAGGGATCGAGAGCGGCCATGGCTACACCTTC
CASSLYPPTGIESGHGYTF
>TRBV15|16|NA|few|TRBJ2-1
TGTGCCACCAGCAGAGATGGAGGCGGGGCGGACAATGAGCAGTTCTTC
CATSRDGGGADNEQFF
>TRBV6-1|14|TRBD1|NA|TRBJ1-1
TGTGCCAGCAGGGACCTGACAGGGGGTCTTGAAGCTTTCTTT
CASRDLTGGLEAFF
>TRBV12-3/TRBV12-4|15|TRBD1|NA|TRBJ1-1
TGTGCCAGCAGTTTCGCGACAGGGGGCAACACTGAAGCTTTCTTT
CASSFATGGNTEAFF
>TRBV20-1|15|TRBD2|few|TRBJ2-3
TGCAGTGCTAGATATTCTAGCGGGGGGGCAGATACGCAGTATTTT
CSARYSSGGADTQYF
>TRBV19|15|TRBD1|few|TRBJ1-2
TGTGCCAGTAGTATAGCCGACAGGGGGACCTATGGCTACACCTTC
CASSIADRGTYGYTF
>TRBV24-1|18|TRBD1|NA|TRBJ1-2
TGTGCCACCAGTGATCCCTCCTCCGGGACAGGGGTAGGGTATGGCTACACCTTC
CATSDPSSGTGVGYGYTF
>TRBV7-9|13|NA|NA|TRBJ2-3
TGTGCCAGCAGCCTAATTTCGGAGGATACGCAGTATTTT
CASSLISEDTQYF
>TRBV14|13|NA|once|TRBJ1-2
TGTGCCAGCAGCCAAGGAGGGTCCTATGGCTACACCTTC
CASSQGGSYGYTF
>TRBV5-4|16|TRBD2|NA|TRBJ2-7
TGTGCCAGCAGCTTAGGACTAGCGGGGGCGACCTACGAGCAGTACTTC
CASSLGLAGATYEQYF